This passage covers 10 T cell receptor beta chains from one sample sequenced in a study of Graves' ophthalmopathy and Graves' hyperthyroidism. The study amplified TCR beta CDR3 regions using RNA transcripts. RT-PCR in the first round used HTBI primers; a second-round multiplex PCR followed. TCRdb itself ran the multiplex PCR reads through MiXCR, one entry per CDR3 protein. The data show roughly 420,000 distinct CDR3 sequences, around 21% seen once. Source material: peripheral blood. All receptors come from a woman between 18 and 29 years old with stable Graves' hyperthyroidism.

The CDR3 loop reads CSARLGGQVLNIQYF. CDR3 sequence (DNA): TGCAGTGCTAGACTTGGAGGACAGGTCCTCAACATTCAGTACTTC. The chain joins TRBV20-1 to TRBJ2-4; 7 bases align to TRBD1. Germline V gene data show CDR1 as DFQATT and CDR2 as SNEGSKA (reference sequence). The CDR3 spans 15 residues. Trimming took 2 bases from V and 7 from J; bases not matched to a gene: 11.

This chain joins TRBV20-1 and TRBJ1-6; D unclear. The CDR3 consists of 17 residues. Germline V gives CDR1 DFQATT, CDR2 SNEGSKA (reference sequence). Trimming pared 3 bases from V and 0 bases from J, leaving 15 bases between. The CDR3: CSASYRGSSSYNSPLHF. Here the CDR3 DNA reads TGCAGTGCTAGTTATCGCGGGAGCAGCTCCTATAATTCACCCCTCCACTTT.

This clonotype appeared many times. The chain combines TRBV10-1 with TRBJ2-4, with D possibly being TRBD1 (5 bases). V was shortened by 0 bases and J by 9 bases, with 12 bases between the two germline ends. The CDR3 runs 14 residues. Per the germline V gene, CDR1 is WNHNN and CDR2 is SYGVQD (reference sequence). The chain's CDR3 is CASSESRTWTIQYF. The CDR3 bases are TGCGCCAGCAGTGAGTCGAGGACATGGACCATTCAGTACTTC.

At least ten counts were recorded for this clonotype. V gene TRBV20-1 combines with J gene TRBJ2-7, with 7 bases identical to TRBD1. The CDR3 runs to 13 residues. Germline CDR1 is DFQATT and CDR2 is SNEGSKA (reference sequence). After removal of 0 bases from V and 3 bases from J, the junction contained 2 bases not matched to a gene. In nucleotides, the CDR3 is TGCAGTGCTAGAGAGACAGGGATCTACGAGCAGTACTTC. Its protein product is CSARETGIYEQYF.

This clonotype occurred many times. The DNA for the CDR3 is TGTGCCAGCAGCTACACCGGGGCCACCGGGGAGCTGTTTTTT. This sequence encodes CASSYTGATGELFF. The chain joins TRBV7-9 to TRBJ2-2; D tentatively fits TRBD1 or TRBD2 (5 bases each). The CDR3 extends over 14 amino acids. Germline values: CDR1 SEHNR, CDR2 FQNEAQ (reference sequence). Trimming took 4 bases from V and 4 from J, leaving 10 bases between them.

CDR3 nucleotides: TGTGCCAGCAGTGAAGGGTCCGGGACAGGGGGCATCTCCCCCTATGGCTACACCTTC. Its protein is CASSEGSGTGGISPYGYTF. The genes are TRBV6-1 and TRBJ1-2; 12 bases align to TRBD1. CDR3 size: 19 residues. Unmatched junction bases numbered 13, after V lost 1 base and J lost 4 bases. Germline CDR1 reads MNHNS; CDR2 reads SASEGT.

This clonotype was seen repeatedly, ten times or more. This chain connects TRBV7-3 to TRBJ2-3; D gene uncertain. CDR3 size: 13 residues. Per germline, CDR1 SGHTA and CDR2 FQGTGA. The V gene lost 5 bases and the J gene lost 5 bases, with 11 bases spanning the gap. The CDR3 DNA sequence: TGTGCCAGCAGCCAGGAGTTAGGAGATACGCAGTATTTT. Residues: CASSQELGDTQYF.

This clonotype appeared many times. This rearrangement joins TRBV10-1 to TRBJ2-2; D possibly corresponds to TRBD2 (6 bases). Germline-derived CDR1 and CDR2 are WNHNN and SYGVQD (reference sequence). The CDR3 loop spans 14 amino acids. Trimming took 5 bases from V and 5 from J, leaving 12 bases between them. This CDR3 reads CASSRDSSTGELFF. CDR3 nucleotide sequence: TGCGCCAGCAGTAGGGACTCCTCAACCGGGGAGCTGTTTTTT.

This clonotype was found many times. The V and J genes are TRBV29-1 and TRBJ1-5, with 9 bases that match TRBD1. The CDR3 runs to 13 residues. Germline loops: CDR1 SQVTM, CDR2 ANQGSEA. After removal of 4 bases from V and 4 bases from J, the junction contained 2 bases not matched to a gene. CDR3 protein: CSVAGQGNQPQHF. The CDR3 nucleotides are TGCAGCGTTGCCGGACAGGGGAATCAGCCCCAGCATTTT.

This clonotype was detected many times. V and J are TRBV24-1 and TRBJ1-1, with D tentatively TRBD1 (6 bases). The V gene's germline CDR1 is KGHDR and CDR2 SFDVKD. The CDR3 totals 14 residues. Trimming pared 8 bases from V and 0 bases from J, leaving 12 bases between. The CDR3 loop is CATKGSGVNTEAFF. DNA of the CDR3: TGTGCCACCAAGGGGTCAGGGGTGAACACTGAAGCTTTCTTT.